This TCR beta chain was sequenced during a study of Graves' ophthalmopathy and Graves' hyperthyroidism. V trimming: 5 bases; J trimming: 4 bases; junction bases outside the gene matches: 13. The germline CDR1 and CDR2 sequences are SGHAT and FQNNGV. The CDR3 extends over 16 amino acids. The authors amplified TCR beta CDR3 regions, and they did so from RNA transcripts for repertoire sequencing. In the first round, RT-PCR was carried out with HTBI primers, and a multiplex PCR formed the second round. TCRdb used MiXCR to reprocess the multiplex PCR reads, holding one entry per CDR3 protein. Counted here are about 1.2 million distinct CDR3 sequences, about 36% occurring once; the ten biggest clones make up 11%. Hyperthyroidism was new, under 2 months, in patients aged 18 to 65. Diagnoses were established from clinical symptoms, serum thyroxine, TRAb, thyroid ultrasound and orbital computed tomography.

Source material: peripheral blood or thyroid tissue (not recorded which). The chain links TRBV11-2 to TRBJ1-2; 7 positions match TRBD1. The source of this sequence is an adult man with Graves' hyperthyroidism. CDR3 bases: TGTGCCAGCAGCACCACGGGACAGACCGCTTTCTATGGCTACACCTTC. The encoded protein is CASSTTGQTAFYGYTF. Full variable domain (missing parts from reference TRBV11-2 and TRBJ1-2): EAGVAQSPRYKIIEKRQSVAFWCNPISGHATLYWYQQILGQGPKLLIQFQNNGVVDDSQLPKDRFSAERLKGVDSTLKIQPAKLEDSAVYLCASSTTGQTAFYGYTFGSGTRLTVV.